This T cell receptor beta chain emerged from a study of blood T cell repertoires in COVID-19. The overall study: Samples taken during acute and convalescent COVID-19 were collected in the United States, Italy and Spain. Sources were T cells, B-cell-depleted T cells, or PBMCs; the material itself was cDNA or gDNA.

TCRdb's copy holds only in-frame clones and misses some; the assay was immunoSEQ multiplex PCR. The top ten hold 5% to 6% of the sample, which has roughly 240,000 clones, about 84% seen once. This TCR derives from a woman of 80 years or more with COVID-19, enrolled during active disease. Material: peripheral blood.

The CDR3 spells CASRRGGSYNEQFF. The CDR3 region has the DNA TGTGCCAGCAGGCGGGGGGGATCCTACAATGAGCAGTTCTTC. The chain couples TRBV25-1 to TRBJ2-1, with TRBD2 matching 9 bases. V was clipped by 6 bases and J by 1 base; unmatched bases: 1. This CDR3 has 14 residues. Germline CDR1 is MGHDK and CDR2 is SYGVNS. The full variable domain, with the rest looked up from reference TRBV25-1 and TRBJ2-1, is EADIYQTPRYLVIGTGKKITLECSQTMGHDKMYWYQQDPGMELHLIHYSYGVNSTEKGDLSSESTVSRIRTEHFPLTLESARPSHTSQYLCASRRGGSYNEQFFGPGTRLTVL.